These T cell receptor beta chains were read from a single sample in a study of blood T cells in healthy people across ages. TCRdb ran MiXCR on the 5' RACE reads and lists one entry per CDR3 protein. In the table there are fewer than 700,000 distinct CDR3 sequences, around 38% of which are singletons. Sequencing was carried out using blood. Receptors originate from a man at least 80 years old in good health. Both conserved end residues are trimmed from each CDR3.

cdr3_aa: ASAFSGRDSYNEQF
v_call: TRBV6-2/TRBV6-3
j_call: TRBJ2-1

cdr3_aa: ASSLGDATSPLH
v_call: TRBV7-2
j_call: TRBJ1-6

cdr3_aa: ASSQGGAQPQH
v_call: TRBV3-1
j_call: TRBJ1-5

cdr3_aa: ASSEGASGSREQY
v_call: TRBV6-1
j_call: TRBJ2-7

cdr3_aa: ASSLVVVFAAWADTQY
v_call: TRBV7-2
j_call: TRBJ2-3

cdr3_aa: ASAQRQNSFRDYGYT
v_call: TRBV6-1
j_call: TRBJ1-2

cdr3_aa: ASSQVSPSGGRYTQY
v_call: TRBV3-1
j_call: TRBJ2-3

cdr3_aa: ASSLGSGGAYEQY
v_call: TRBV7-2
j_call: TRBJ2-7

cdr3_aa: SAVAPLAGTLAEQY
v_call: TRBV20-1
j_call: TRBJ2-7

cdr3_aa: ASSPDSRPNTEAF
v_call: TRBV14
j_call: TRBJ1-1

cdr3_aa: SAPAGSGEQETQY
v_call: TRBV20-1
j_call: TRBJ2-5

cdr3_aa: ASSFERGGRETQY
v_call: TRBV5-1
j_call: TRBJ2-5

cdr3_aa: ASSFSTRVPLQEQF
v_call: TRBV7-9
j_call: TRBJ2-1

cdr3_aa: ASSRDQGLALYEQY
v_call: TRBV7-9
j_call: TRBJ2-7

cdr3_aa: ASSVTGIPSTDTQY
v_call: TRBV9
j_call: TRBJ2-3

cdr3_aa: AIGTGRVNEQF
v_call: TRBV10-3
j_call: TRBJ2-1

cdr3_aa: ASSVADRVLDEQF
v_call: TRBV9
j_call: TRBJ2-1

cdr3_aa: ASSPGWGEQY
v_call: TRBV7-2
j_call: TRBJ2-7

cdr3_aa: ASSASLAGGSGASVLT
v_call: TRBV4-3
j_call: TRBJ2-6

cdr3_aa: SVVFNSYNEQF
v_call: TRBV29-1
j_call: TRBJ2-1

cdr3_aa: SVARDVRNPNYGYT
v_call: TRBV29-1
j_call: TRBJ1-2

cdr3_aa: SASRGANYNEQF
v_call: TRBV20-1
j_call: TRBJ2-1

cdr3_aa: ASSYHLTSVAF
v_call: TRBV6-5
j_call: TRBJ1-1

cdr3_aa: ASSGGLSSPLH
v_call: TRBV18
j_call: TRBJ1-6

cdr3_aa: ASTKNTEAF
v_call: TRBV6-5
j_call: TRBJ1-1

cdr3_aa: ASSRTLDNSPLH
v_call: TRBV6-5
j_call: TRBJ1-6

cdr3_aa: ASSKGLGGSTEAF
v_call: TRBV5-6
j_call: TRBJ1-1

cdr3_aa: SVLEAAGEQY
v_call: TRBV29-1
j_call: .

cdr3_aa: SASPASTSLKYEQY
v_call: TRBV20-1
j_call: TRBJ2-7

cdr3_aa: ASRTQGYGGYT
v_call: TRBV6-5
j_call: TRBJ1-2

cdr3_aa: ASRGRGSPYEQY
v_call: TRBV6-1
j_call: TRBJ2-7

cdr3_aa: ASGKTSGVYDEQF
v_call: TRBV7-2
j_call: TRBJ2-1

cdr3_aa: SARQQGAYEQY
v_call: TRBV20-1
j_call: TRBJ2-7

cdr3_aa: ASSPRNGLAGNGQY
v_call: TRBV18
j_call: TRBJ2-7

cdr3_aa: ASSLAGRGQNTEAF
v_call: TRBV7-9
j_call: TRBJ1-1

cdr3_aa: ASSSGTGGYNEQF
v_call: TRBV5-1
j_call: TRBJ2-1

cdr3_aa: ASSNNQETQY
v_call: TRBV6-2/TRBV6-3
j_call: TRBJ2-5